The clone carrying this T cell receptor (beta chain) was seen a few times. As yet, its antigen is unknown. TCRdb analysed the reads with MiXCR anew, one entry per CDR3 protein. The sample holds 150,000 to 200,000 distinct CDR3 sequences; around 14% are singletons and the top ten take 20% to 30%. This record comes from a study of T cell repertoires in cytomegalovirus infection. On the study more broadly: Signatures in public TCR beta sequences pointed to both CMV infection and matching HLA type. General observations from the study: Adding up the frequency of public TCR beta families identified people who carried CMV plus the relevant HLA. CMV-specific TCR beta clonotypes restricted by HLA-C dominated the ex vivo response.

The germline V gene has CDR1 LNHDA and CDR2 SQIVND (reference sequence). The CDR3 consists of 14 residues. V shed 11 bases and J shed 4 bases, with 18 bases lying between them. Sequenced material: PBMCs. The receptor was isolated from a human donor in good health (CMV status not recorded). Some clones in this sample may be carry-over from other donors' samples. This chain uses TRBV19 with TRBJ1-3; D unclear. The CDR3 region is CACRALLRGNTIYF. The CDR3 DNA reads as TGTGCCTGCCGGGCCCTACTTCGGGGAAACACCATATATTTT.